One and the same sample provided the 20 T cell receptor beta chains below, sequenced in a study of PD-1 blockade in mismatch repair-deficient tumors. The table came from immunoSEQ multiplex PCR; TCRdb's copy has only in-frame clones and leaves some out. The sample consists of some 97,000 clones, under 90% of them appearing once. The sample in question was peripheral blood, obtained around 8 months after starting pembrolizumab. All receptors derive from an adult with mismatch repair-deficient cancer.

The chain couples TRBV2 to TRBJ1-5; D is uncertain. With 7 bases removed from V and 4 bases from J, the gap between germline ends came to 17 bases. The germline gives CDR1 SNHLY, CDR2 FYNNEI. The CDR3 sequence is 15 residues long. CDR3 protein: CASMGETEYNQPQHF. Here the CDR3 DNA reads TGTGCCAGCATGGGAGAAACGGAATATAATCAGCCCCAGCATTTT.

V gene TRBV5-8 combines with J gene TRBJ1-4; weak D call: TRBD1 (5 bases). V gave up 5 bases and J gave up 7 bases, with 9 bases separating them. Germline loops: CDR1 SGHTS, CDR2 YDEGEE. The CDR3 spans 12 residues. The CDR3 DNA reads TGTGCCAGCAGGGGGGATGTTGAAAAACTGTTTTTT. Amino acids: CASRGDVEKLFF.

V and J are TRBV2 and TRBJ2-7; TRBD2 agrees at 7 bases. The CDR3 sequence is 14 residues long. Germline loops: CDR1 SNHLY, CDR2 FYNNEI. Losses at the gene ends were 5 bases for V and 3 bases for J; bases not matched to a gene: 7. The DNA of the CDR3 is TGTGCCAGCAGTCCTATCGGGGAGGGCTACGAGCAGTACTTC. Residues: CASSPIGEGYEQYF.

There are a few counts of this clone. The rearrangement uses TRBV10-3 and TRBJ2-5; TRBD2 matches at 10 bases. CDR1 and CDR2 from the germline V gene are ENHRY and SYGVKD. The CDR3 contains 15 residues. V trimming: 2 bases; J trimming: 2 bases; junction bases outside the gene matches: 2. As DNA, the CDR3 is TGTGCCATCAGTGAGGCGGGACTAGCGCAAGAGACCCAGTACTTC. As protein: CAISEAGLAQETQYF.

CDR3 sequence (DNA): TGCGCCAGCAGCCCTCCGACGTCACACTATGGCTACACCTTC. Translated: CASSPPTSHYGYTF. V usage is TRBV4-1 and J usage is TRBJ1-2; unclear D gene. The V end was cut by 4 bases, the J end by 3 bases, with 12 bases between. Germline CDR1 reads MGHRA; CDR2 reads YSYEKL. This CDR3 contains 14 residues.

The CDR3 nucleotides read TGTGCCAGCACCCGGGACGTCTCTCTGGGGGCCAACGTCCTGACTTTC. This gives the protein CASTRDVSLGANVLTF. The chain couples TRBV6-6 to TRBJ2-6; D is possibly TRBD1 or TRBD2 (5 bases each). The germline V and J ends were trimmed by 7 bases and 4 bases, with 17 bases remaining between them. Germline V gene data show CDR1 as MNHNY and CDR2 as SVGAGI (reference sequence). CDR3 length equals 16 residues.

This chain joins TRBV29-1 and TRBJ2-7; possibly TRBD1 for D (5 bases). CDR1 is SQVTM, CDR2 ANQGSEA, per germline. CDR3 length: 11 amino acids. V gave up 3 bases and J gave up 4 bases, with 7 bases separating them. In DNA form, the CDR3 reads TGCAGCGTTGATCAGGGTTACGAGCAGTACTTC. Translated, it gives CSVDQGYEQYF.

The J gene is TRBJ1-2, the V gene TRBV29-1; 7 positions match TRBD1. The CDR3 loop spans 13 amino acids. The J segment lost 0 bases and the V segment lost 6 bases, leaving 4 bases of the junction unmatched. Germline CDR1 is SQVTM and CDR2 is ANQGSEA. CDR3 sequence (DNA): TGCAGCGTACAGGGGACGTCTAACTATGGCTACACCTTC. It specifies CSVQGTSNYGYTF.

The CDR3 region is CAISVRGTWTATEAFF. The DNA of the CDR3 is TGTGCCATCAGTGTCCGAGGGACATGGACTGCCACTGAAGCTTTCTTT. The genes are TRBV10-3 and TRBJ1-1; tentatively, D is TRBD1 (6 bases). Trimming stripped 4 bases from V and 4 bases from J, with 19 bases between. Germline CDR1 reads ENHRY; CDR2 reads SYGVKD. The CDR3 is made up of 16 amino acids.

The J gene is TRBJ2-7, the V gene TRBV10-1, with D unresolved. The V gene's germline CDR1 is WNHNN and CDR2 SYGVQD (reference sequence). There are 14 residues in the CDR3. Trimming pared 6 bases from V and 1 base from J, leaving 13 bases between. CDR3 region: CASSATPTSYEQYF. In nucleotides, the CDR3 is TGCGCCAGCAGCGCCACCCCGACATCCTACGAGCAGTACTTC.

The chain uses TRBV7-9 and TRBJ1-5; D may be TRBD1 (5 bases). The germline V gene encodes CDR1 SEHNR and CDR2 FQNEAQ (reference sequence). The V end was cut by 8 bases, the J end by 0 bases, with 17 bases between. CDR3 length: 16 residues. The CDR3 DNA reads as TGTGCCAGCGCCGCCGGGGCAGCCTATAGCAATCAGCCCCAGCATTTT. Encoded protein: CASAAGAAYSNQPQHF.

CDR3 protein: CASSHGGMNTEAFF. The CDR3 DNA reads as TGTGCCAGCAGCCATGGGGGGATGAACACTGAAGCTTTCTTT. The V and J genes are TRBV7-9 and TRBJ1-1; D possibly corresponds to TRBD1 (5 bases). This CDR3 contains 14 residues. Trimming took 5 bases from V and 0 from J, leaving 10 bases between them. CDR1 and CDR2 (germline): SEHNR, FQNEAQ (reference sequence).

The chain employs TRBV27 and TRBJ2-5; TRBD2 is a possible D gene (6 bases). Germline V gene lookup returns CDR1 MNHEY and CDR2 SMNVEV (reference sequence). The V and J ends lost 3 bases and 3 bases respectively, with 8 bases between them. The CDR3 totals 13 residues. The CDR3 bases are TGTGCCAGCAGTTTGACGGGGGAAGAGACCCAGTACTTC. Amino acids: CASSLTGEETQYF.

The chain combines TRBV5-4 with TRBJ2-2; possible D gene TRBD2, 6 bases. Germline V gene data show CDR1 as SGHNT and CDR2 as YYREEE (reference sequence). V lost 3 bases to trimming and J lost 7 bases, with 16 bases between them. The CDR3 consists of 15 residues. CDR3 bases: TGTGCCAGCAGCTCTCTAGCGACCCCGGTCGGGGAGCTGTTTTTT. Its protein is CASSSLATPVGELFF. The variable domain in full, completed from reference TRBV5-4 and TRBJ2-2, reads ETGVTQSPTHLIKTRGQQVTLRCSSQSGHNTVSWYQQALGQGPQFIFQYYREEENGRGNFPPRFSGLQFPNYSSELNVNALELDDSALYLCASSSLATPVGELFFGEGSRLTVL.

V gene TRBV7-9 combines with J gene TRBJ2-7; 8 positions agree with TRBD1. V trimming: 5 bases; J trimming: 3 bases; junction bases outside the gene matches: 6. The CDR3 consists of 14 residues. Germline V lookup: CDR1 SEHNR, CDR2 FQNEAQ (reference sequence). CDR3 sequence (DNA): TGTGCCAGCAGCCCCGGGACAGGAAGCTACGAGCAGTACTTC. Translated, it gives CASSPGTGSYEQYF.

The chain links TRBV12-5 to TRBJ2-7, with 7 bases identical to TRBD2. Germline V CDR1 and CDR2: LGHNT, FRNRAP. The CDR3 sequence is 18 residues long. J lost 5 bases, V lost 2 bases, and 18 bases had no gene match. Written as DNA, the CDR3 is TGTGCTAGTGGTTTGCCCTACTTAAGCGGGGAGGGGAGTAACGAGCAGTACTTC. It translates to CASGLPYLSGEGSNEQYF.

The table lists this clone with a count of one. This chain links TRBV2 with TRBJ1-1, with 8 bases that match TRBD1. This CDR3 spans 12 amino acids. The junction had 8 bases not matched to a gene; V was cut back by 5 bases and J by 12 bases. In germline, CDR1 is SNHLY, CDR2 FYNNEI. The CDR3 reads CASSNDRGLTFF. In DNA form, the CDR3 reads TGTGCCAGCAGTAATGACAGGGGTCTCACTTTCTTT.

The chain is built from TRBV2 and TRBJ2-3; 8 bases are shared with TRBD2. CDR1 is SNHLY, CDR2 FYNNEI, per germline. The CDR3 has 13 residues. J was trimmed by 4 bases and V by 6 bases; bases with no gene match: 3. CDR3 bases: TGTGCCAGCAGGAGCGGGAGACCAGATACGCAGTATTTT. It encodes CASRSGRPDTQYF.

This chain links TRBV6-5 with TRBJ1-5; D possibly corresponds to TRBD1 (6 bases). V dropped 7 bases and J dropped 6 bases, with 16 bases sitting between them. This CDR3 is built from 14 residues. Germline CDR1 and CDR2: MNHEY and SVGAGI. The CDR3 sequence: CASIWDTKVQPQHF. CDR3 nucleotide sequence: TGTGCCAGCATCTGGGACACCAAAGTTCAGCCCCAGCATTTT.

J is TRBJ1-3 and V is TRBV10-1, with D perhaps matching TRBD1 (5 bases). Germline CDR1 reads WNHNN; CDR2 reads SYGVQD (reference sequence). The CDR3 contains 15 residues. V shed 0 bases and J shed 3 bases, with 9 bases lying between them. This CDR3 is CASSESAGIGNTIYF. DNA for the CDR3: TGCGCCAGCAGTGAGTCAGCAGGGATTGGAAACACCATATATTTT.